These 31 T cell receptor beta chains share one sample of origin, sequenced in a study of vaccination effects on CD4 cells after COVID-19. Their antigens remain unidentified. Antigen-specific CD4+ T cells were expanded with viral peptide pools in the ViraFEST assay before sequencing. Subsequent to a culture period of around 10 days, CD4+ T cells were isolated. Nobody among the vaccine recipients had prior SARS-CoV-2 infection (nucleocapsid antibodies were negative). The table came from immunoSEQ multiplex PCR; TCRdb's copy has only in-frame clones and leaves some out. Seen here are under 30,000 clones, roughly 70% observed once, and the top ten hold 20% to 25%. The material sequenced was CD4+ T cells from PBMCs cultured with HCoV-NL63 spike peptides, taken before COVID-19 vaccination. These receptors all come from a human donor who received a COVID-19 vaccine.

The J gene is TRBJ1-1, the V gene TRBV7-2; D perhaps matches TRBD1 (5 bases). V was cut by 10 bases and J by 5 bases, with 23 bases left in between. There are 15 residues in the CDR3. Germline CDR1 is SGHTA and CDR2 is FQGNSA. CDR3 residues: CAIGTGGSWSTEAFF. The CDR3 DNA reads as TGTGCCATCGGGACGGGCGGGAGTTGGAGTACTGAAGCTTTCTTT. Together with reference TRBV7-2 and TRBJ1-1, the CDR3 gives the full variable domain: GAGVSQSPSNKVTEKGKDVELRCDPISGHTALYWYRQSLGQGLEFLIYFQGNSAPDKSGLPSDRFSAERTGGSVSTLTIQRTQQEDSAVYLCAIGTGGSWSTEAFFGQGTRLTVV.

The V gene is TRBV7-8, the J gene TRBJ1-2; D unresolved. This CDR3 spans 12 amino acids. Germline V gene data show CDR1 as SGHVS and CDR2 as FQNEAQ. Trimming stripped 5 bases from V and 5 bases from J, with 9 bases between. The CDR3 region has the DNA TGTGCCAGCAGCAGGGTGGGATATGGCTACACCTTC. As protein: CASSRVGYGYTF. Full variable domain (remainder filled in from reference TRBV7-8 and TRBJ1-2): GAGVSQSPRYKVAKRGQDVALRCDPISGHVSLFWYQQALGQGPEFLTYFQNEAQLDKSGLPSDRFFAERPEGSVSTLKIQRTQQEDSAVYLCASSRVGYGYTFGSGTRLTVV.

This clone was observed a single time. The rearrangement uses TRBV30 and TRBJ1-1; D is unclear. The germline V and J ends were trimmed by 0 bases and 1 base, with 6 bases remaining between them. Germline assignment: CDR1 GTSNPN and CDR2 SVGIG (reference sequence). This CDR3 has 13 amino acids. DNA of the CDR3: TGTGCCTGGAGTGTCGGTTGGAACACTGAAGCTTTCTTT. The encoded protein is CAWSVGWNTEAFF.

This chain uses TRBV5-1 with TRBJ1-2; the D is unclear. With 6 bases removed from V and 7 bases from J, the gap between germline ends came to 16 bases. Germline V gives CDR1 SGHRS, CDR2 YFSETQ. The CDR3 extends over 13 amino acids. The CDR3 sequence: CASTQQSDRGYTF. CDR3 coding DNA: TGCGCCAGCACGCAACAGAGCGATCGTGGCTACACCTTC.

This sequence joins TRBV3-1 (or the pseudogene TRBV3-2) and TRBJ1-6; D not certain. Germline-derived CDR1 and CDR2 are LGHDT and YNNKEL (reference sequence). V dropped 5 bases and J dropped 0 bases, with 8 bases sitting between them. There are 15 residues in the CDR3. As DNA, the CDR3 is TGTGCCAGCAGCTCCGGGAGCTCCTATAATTCACCCCTCCACTTT. Protein: CASSSGSSYNSPLHF.

The sample holds one count of this clone. J is TRBJ1-4 and V is TRBV27; TRBD1 agrees at 7 bases. Looked up from germline, CDR1 is MNHEY and CDR2 is SMNVEV (reference sequence). Trimming removed 3 bases from V and 5 bases from J; junction bases left unmatched: 6. CDR3 length: 15 residues. The CDR3 DNA reads as TGTGCCAGCAGTTTTCTCACAGGGGTGAATGAAAAACTGTTTTTT. The encoded protein is CASSFLTGVNEKLFF.

The chain has TRBV5-1 and TRBJ1-2, with D unresolved. V lost 1 base and J lost 0, with 10 bases in between. Germline V gene lookup returns CDR1 SGHRS and CDR2 YFSETQ. The CDR3 is 15 residues long. CDR3 DNA sequence: TGCGCCAGCAGCTTGATTGGGGAGGCTAACTATGGCTACACCTTC. It specifies CASSLIGEANYGYTF.

The genes are TRBV5-1 and TRBJ2-3; weak D call: TRBD1 (5 bases). The CDR3 contains 13 residues. In germline, CDR1 is SGHRS, CDR2 YFSETQ. The V end lost 7 bases, the J end lost 5 bases, and 14 bases lay between the germline ends. DNA for the CDR3: TGCGCCAGCTCCTCGTGGGGCGGAGATACGCAGTATTTT. This encodes CASSSWGGDTQYF.

The chain employs TRBV4-3 and TRBJ2-7; D unresolved. Trimming took 4 bases from V and 6 from J, leaving 19 bases between them. The CDR3 is 15 amino acids. Germline V CDR1 and CDR2: LGHNA, YSLEER. CDR3 in DNA: TGCGCCAGCAGCCCTCGGGCCAGTTCGGTCGGCGAGCAGTACTTC. Residues: CASSPRASSVGEQYF.

This sequence joins TRBV7-8 and TRBJ1-1, with D perhaps TRBD1 (5 bases). V was shortened by 1 base and J by 4 bases, with 16 bases between the two germline ends. The CDR3 has 16 amino acids. Per the germline V gene, CDR1 is SGHVS and CDR2 is FQNEAQ. Here the CDR3 reads CASSLGVGGARTEAFF. DNA of the CDR3: TGTGCCAGCAGCTTAGGGGTGGGAGGGGCGCGCACTGAAGCTTTCTTT.

V usage is TRBV2 and J usage is TRBJ2-2; no firm D call. Per germline, CDR1 SNHLY and CDR2 FYNNEI. CDR3 size: 14 residues. Trimming shortened V by 5 bases and J by 4 bases, and 11 bases separated the two germline ends. CDR3 amino acids: CASSLSAFTGELFF. Here the CDR3 DNA reads TGTGCCAGCAGTCTCTCGGCATTCACCGGGGAGCTGTTTTTT.

V usage is TRBV6-5 and J usage is TRBJ1-4; D is ambiguous. Trimming shortened V by 8 bases and J by 4 bases, and 8 bases separated the two germline ends. The germline V gene has CDR1 MNHEY and CDR2 SVGAGI. The CDR3 is 12 residues long. This CDR3 is CASEGHNEKLFF. The DNA for the CDR3 is TGTGCCAGCGAAGGCCATAATGAAAAACTGTTTTTT.

The gene calls are TRBV6-1 and TRBJ2-7, with TRBD1 as a possible D gene (5 bases). Germline V CDR1 and CDR2: MNHNS, SASEGT. This CDR3 region has 13 residues. Trimming shortened V by 1 base and J by 7 bases, and 11 bases separated the two germline ends. The CDR3 is CASSEEGLREQYF. CDR3 DNA sequence: TGTGCCAGCAGTGAAGAGGGGCTTAGGGAGCAGTACTTC.

V and J are TRBV21-1 and TRBJ1-5. TRBV21-1 is a pseudogene locus. This CDR3 spans 18 amino acids. The CDR3 bases are TGTGCCAGCAGCATGATACCGGCCCCGAGGTATAGCAATCAGCCCCAGCATTTT. Its translation: CASSMIPAPRYSNQPQHF.

The gene calls are TRBV7-9 and TRBJ2-2; D ambiguous. Germline V gene lookup returns CDR1 SEHNR and CDR2 FQNEAQ (reference sequence). V lost 1 base and J lost 4, with 4 bases in between. The CDR3 consists of 13 residues. CDR3 region: CASSLGGTGELFF. DNA for the CDR3: TGTGCCAGCAGCTTAGGAGGCACCGGGGAGCTGTTTTTT.

V gene TRBV5-1 combines with J gene TRBJ2-2; a possible D gene is TRBD1 (6 bases). Trimming stripped 5 bases from V and 5 bases from J, with 22 bases between. Germline CDR1 is SGHRS and CDR2 is YFSETQ. The CDR3 totals 17 residues. The DNA of the CDR3 is TGCGCCAGCAGTCGGGACACCACCCGGCGAGGGACCGGGGAGCTGTTTTTT. The encoded protein is CASSRDTTRRGTGELFF.

This rearrangement joins TRBV11-2 to TRBJ2-2, with 8 bases identical to TRBD2. The V gene's germline CDR1 is SGHAT and CDR2 FQNNGV. CDR3 size: 15 residues. The trim removed 0 bases at V and 7 bases at J, leaving 4 bases unmatched. The CDR3 nucleotides read TGTGCCAGCAGCTTAGAACCGGGGGGGAACGGGGAGCTGTTTTTT. Amino acids: CASSLEPGGNGELFF.

The rearrangement uses TRBV27 and TRBJ2-2; 15 bases match TRBD2. CDR1 is MNHEY, CDR2 SMNVEV, per germline (reference sequence). There are 18 residues in the CDR3. V lost 5 bases, J lost 4 bases, and 8 bases stayed unmatched. The CDR3 here is CASSPSGLAGGLTGELFF. The CDR3 DNA reads TGTGCCAGCAGTCCCTCGGGACTAGCGGGAGGCCTCACCGGGGAGCTGTTTTTT.

This clone was seen a few times. This rearrangement joins TRBV7-3 to TRBJ1-5, with D tentatively TRBD1 (5 bases). The CDR3 consists of 15 residues. The V gene lost 3 bases and the J gene lost 1 base, with 10 bases spanning the gap. Germline CDR1 reads SGHTA; CDR2 reads FQGTGA. CDR3 bases: TGTGCCAGCAGCTTCCGGGACGTCAGCAATCAGCCCCAGCATTTT. Amino acid sequence: CASSFRDVSNQPQHF.

The rearrangement joins TRBV14 to TRBJ1-4, with D unresolved. V was trimmed by 1 base and J by 4 bases, leaving 13 bases between them. The CDR3 spans 16 residues. Germline V gives CDR1 SGHDN, CDR2 FVKESK. The CDR3 DNA reads TGTGCCAGCAGCCAAGGGTTAAACGAGCGTAATGAAAAACTGTTTTTT. As protein: CASSQGLNERNEKLFF.

This clone is labeled hyperexpanded. The CDR3 sequence: CASSPDRVNYEQYF. The CDR3, as DNA: TGTGCCAGCAGCCCAGATAGGGTGAACTACGAGCAGTACTTC. The chain combines TRBV7-8 with TRBJ2-7, with D hard to call. The V gene's germline CDR1 is SGHVS and CDR2 FQNEAQ. Trimming removed 5 bases at V and 3 bases at J, with 14 bases between. There are 14 residues in the CDR3.

The rearrangement links TRBV18 to TRBJ1-2, with D possibly matching TRBD1 (5 bases). The germline V gene has CDR1 KGHSH and CDR2 LQKENI. Trimming cost V 4 bases and J 4 bases, with 16 bases left between them. This CDR3 contains 15 residues. The CDR3 DNA reads TGTGCCAGCTCACTGGACACCTCTGCTCTCTATGGCTACACCTTC. This codes for CASSLDTSALYGYTF.

V gene TRBV6-2 or TRBV6-3 combines with J gene TRBJ1-1, with 7 bases aligning to TRBD1. Germline values: CDR1 MNHEY, CDR2 SVGEGT. This CDR3 comprises 14 residues. The V segment lost 6 bases and the J segment 2 bases; nucleotides outside the gene matches: 6. The CDR3 reads CASSADRANTEAFF. Here the CDR3 DNA reads TGTGCCAGCAGCGCCGACAGGGCTAACACTGAAGCTTTCTTT.

This chain joins TRBV3-1 (or the pseudogene TRBV3-2) and TRBJ2-3; either TRBD1 or TRBD2 may fit D (6 bases each). Germline-derived CDR1 and CDR2 are LGHDT and YNNKEL (reference sequence). V lost 0 bases to trimming and J lost 9 bases, with 10 bases between them. CDR3 size: 13 residues. CDR3: CASSQEIGGTQYF. In DNA form, the CDR3 reads TGTGCCAGCAGCCAAGAGATAGGGGGGACGCAGTATTTT.

The chain links TRBV5-6 to TRBJ2-7, with TRBD1 identical over 8 bases. The germline gives CDR1 SGHDT, CDR2 YYEEEE. V shed 4 bases and J 6 bases; nucleotides not matched to a gene: 3. The CDR3 is 12 residues long. CDR3 residues: CASSRDRGEQYF. CDR3 coding DNA: TGTGCCAGCAGCAGAGACAGGGGCGAGCAGTACTTC.

The J gene is TRBJ2-1, the V gene TRBV4-3; 8 nucleotides line up with TRBD1. Germline trimming cut 3 bases from V and 8 bases from J; bases unmatched to any gene: 9. CDR3 size: 15 residues. Germline lookup yields CDR1 LGHNA and CDR2 YSLEER. CDR3 sequence reads: CASSQGPHRGDEQFF. CDR3 coding DNA: TGCGCCAGCAGCCAGGGGCCGCACAGGGGGGATGAGCAGTTCTTC.

The chain combines TRBV6-5 with TRBJ1-5; a possible D gene is TRBD1 (6 bases). Germline V gene data show CDR1 as MNHEY and CDR2 as SVGAGI. This CDR3 contains 15 residues. Deletions cut 5 bases from V and 4 bases from J, with 15 bases between. The CDR3 bases are TGTGCCAGCAGTCCAAATACAGGGCTAAATCAGCCCCAGCATTTT. Protein sequence: CASSPNTGLNQPQHF.

The chain carries TRBV11-2 and TRBJ2-5; D call uncertain. Germline values: CDR1 SGHAT, CDR2 FQNNGV. V was trimmed by 5 bases and J by 2 bases, leaving 12 bases between them. The CDR3 consists of 14 residues. CDR3 coding DNA: TGTGCCAGCAGCCCAGGCGTTAGACAAGAGACCCAGTACTTC. It yields the protein CASSPGVRQETQYF.

V gene TRBV5-1 combines with J gene TRBJ2-7; 8 bases line up with TRBD2. Germline CDR1 and CDR2: SGHRS and YFSETQ. The length of the CDR3 is 18 residues. The V gene end was trimmed by 3 bases and the J gene end by 2 bases; junction bases not matched to a gene: 16. The CDR3 here is CASSSRSGSGSGTYEQYF. The CDR3 nucleotides are TGCGCCAGCAGCTCAAGGTCTGGGAGCGGGAGTGGTACCTACGAGCAGTACTTC.

The V call is TRBV5-4, the J call TRBJ2-2; 14 bases map to TRBD2. CDR3 size: 17 residues. V lost 2 bases, J lost 1 base, and 1 base stayed unmatched. The germline V gene has CDR1 SGHNT and CDR2 YYREEE (reference sequence). The CDR3 is CASSLGTSGGNTGELFF. The CDR3 DNA reads TGTGCCAGCAGCTTAGGGACTAGCGGGGGGAACACCGGGGAGCTGTTTTTT.

This clone was picked up a small number of times. V usage is TRBV28 and J usage is TRBJ1-3; no definite D call. Germline V gene lookup returns CDR1 MDHEN and CDR2 SYDVKM. There are 13 residues in the CDR3. V shed 7 bases and J shed 2 bases, with 9 bases lying between them. CDR3 sequence: CASKGNPGNTIYF. CDR3 nucleotides: TGTGCCAGCAAAGGGAACCCTGGAAACACCATATATTTT.